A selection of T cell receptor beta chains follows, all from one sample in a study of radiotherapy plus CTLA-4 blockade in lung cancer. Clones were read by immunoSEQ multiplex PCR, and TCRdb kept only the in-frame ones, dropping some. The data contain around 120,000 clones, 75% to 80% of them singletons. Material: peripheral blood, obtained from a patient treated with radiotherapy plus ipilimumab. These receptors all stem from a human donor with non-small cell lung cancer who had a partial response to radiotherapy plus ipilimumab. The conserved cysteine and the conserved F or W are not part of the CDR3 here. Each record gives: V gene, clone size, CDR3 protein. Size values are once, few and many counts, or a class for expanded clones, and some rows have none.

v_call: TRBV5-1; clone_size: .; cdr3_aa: ASSYLAGGQEQF
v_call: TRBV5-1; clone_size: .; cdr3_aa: ASSSGQGDLTIGELF
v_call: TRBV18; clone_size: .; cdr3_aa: ASSPVTGQKHYEQY
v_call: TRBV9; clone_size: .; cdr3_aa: ASSARGEAGEGDTQY
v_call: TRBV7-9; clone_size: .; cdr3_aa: ASSFILTEAF
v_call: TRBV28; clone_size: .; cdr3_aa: ATTGLAGKDSYEQY
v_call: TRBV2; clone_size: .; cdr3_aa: ASSQRRAPYNEQF
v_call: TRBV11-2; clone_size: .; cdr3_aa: TSSPSGGANYEQY
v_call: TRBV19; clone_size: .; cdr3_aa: ASRPQVLYGYT
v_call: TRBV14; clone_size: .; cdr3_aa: ASSQALGQGGTEAF
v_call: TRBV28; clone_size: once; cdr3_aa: ASSSTGGHGELF
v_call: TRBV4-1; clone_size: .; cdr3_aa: ASSQSVGSAKLF
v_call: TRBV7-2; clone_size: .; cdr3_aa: ASSPRLAGGTDTQY
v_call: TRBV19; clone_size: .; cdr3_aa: ASTTKAGGAGEAF
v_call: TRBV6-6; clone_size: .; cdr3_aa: ASSTGLANTGELF
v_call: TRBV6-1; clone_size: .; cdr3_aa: ASSEAGGLNIQY
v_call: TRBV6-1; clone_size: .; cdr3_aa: ATSEGGSKETQY
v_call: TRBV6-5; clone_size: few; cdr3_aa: ASSYSGRTTGNTIY
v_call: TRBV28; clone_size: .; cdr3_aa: ASSLGRTGTELRKLF
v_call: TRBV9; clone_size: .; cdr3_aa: ASSPGLAGSGELF
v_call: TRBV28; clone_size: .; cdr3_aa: ASSPGTGLLEQY
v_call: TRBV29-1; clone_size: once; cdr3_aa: SVGRGGGTEAF
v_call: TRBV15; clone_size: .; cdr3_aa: ATSRDLTGVRGAQPQH
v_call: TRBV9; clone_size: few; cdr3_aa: ASSVVWGEYPYNEQF
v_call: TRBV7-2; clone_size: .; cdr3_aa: ASRTQGLLTDTQY
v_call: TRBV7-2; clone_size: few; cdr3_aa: ASSLEVGEAF
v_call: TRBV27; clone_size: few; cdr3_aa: ASTDGTLPSSPLH
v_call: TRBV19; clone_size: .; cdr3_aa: ASSQGGGNTIY
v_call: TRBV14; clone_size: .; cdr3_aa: ASSHRTSGRGEQY
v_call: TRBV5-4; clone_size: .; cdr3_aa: ASTGGSSYEQY
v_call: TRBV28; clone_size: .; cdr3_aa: AGRQGGSEAF
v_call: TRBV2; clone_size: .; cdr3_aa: ASSEAGGGAGGELF
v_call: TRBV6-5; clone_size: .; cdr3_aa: ASTKPGQGSYEQY
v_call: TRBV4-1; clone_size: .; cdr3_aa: ASSQYGTVNEKLF
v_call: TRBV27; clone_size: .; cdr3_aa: ASRSSGRALGETQY
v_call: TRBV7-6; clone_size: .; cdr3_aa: ASSSGLAGRRGEQF
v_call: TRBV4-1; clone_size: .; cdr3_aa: ASSLGGTSGNTIY
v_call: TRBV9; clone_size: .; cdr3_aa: ASSPFLTSGRAPDTQY
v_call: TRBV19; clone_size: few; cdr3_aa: ASKLGEPSSGNTIY
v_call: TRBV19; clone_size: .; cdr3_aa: ASSIGTGTTNEKLF
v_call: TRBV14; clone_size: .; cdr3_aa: ASSSGGFSGELF
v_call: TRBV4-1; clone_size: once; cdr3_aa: ASSPRTDSDQPQH
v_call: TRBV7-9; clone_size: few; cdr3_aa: ASSLGFIVSETQY
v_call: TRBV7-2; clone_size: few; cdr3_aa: ASSLDRGEKLF
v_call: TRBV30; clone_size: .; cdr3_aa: AWNTGTSGAWETQY
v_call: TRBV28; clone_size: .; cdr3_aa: ASSFTGANVLT
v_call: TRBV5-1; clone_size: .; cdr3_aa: ASSYGSRITGELF
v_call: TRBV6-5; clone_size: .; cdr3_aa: ASDRRRDIQY
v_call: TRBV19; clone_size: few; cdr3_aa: ASSIGLDRFYGYT
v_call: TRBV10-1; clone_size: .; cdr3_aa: ASSESSDLNTEAF
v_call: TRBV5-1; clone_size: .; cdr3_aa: ASRTGTALNQPQH
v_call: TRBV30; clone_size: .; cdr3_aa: AWMTMPSTDTQY
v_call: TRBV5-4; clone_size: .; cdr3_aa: ASSLETGGEAF
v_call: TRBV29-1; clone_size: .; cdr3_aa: SGNRDLSTEAF
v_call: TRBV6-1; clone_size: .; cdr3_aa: ASSTQTGVGETQY